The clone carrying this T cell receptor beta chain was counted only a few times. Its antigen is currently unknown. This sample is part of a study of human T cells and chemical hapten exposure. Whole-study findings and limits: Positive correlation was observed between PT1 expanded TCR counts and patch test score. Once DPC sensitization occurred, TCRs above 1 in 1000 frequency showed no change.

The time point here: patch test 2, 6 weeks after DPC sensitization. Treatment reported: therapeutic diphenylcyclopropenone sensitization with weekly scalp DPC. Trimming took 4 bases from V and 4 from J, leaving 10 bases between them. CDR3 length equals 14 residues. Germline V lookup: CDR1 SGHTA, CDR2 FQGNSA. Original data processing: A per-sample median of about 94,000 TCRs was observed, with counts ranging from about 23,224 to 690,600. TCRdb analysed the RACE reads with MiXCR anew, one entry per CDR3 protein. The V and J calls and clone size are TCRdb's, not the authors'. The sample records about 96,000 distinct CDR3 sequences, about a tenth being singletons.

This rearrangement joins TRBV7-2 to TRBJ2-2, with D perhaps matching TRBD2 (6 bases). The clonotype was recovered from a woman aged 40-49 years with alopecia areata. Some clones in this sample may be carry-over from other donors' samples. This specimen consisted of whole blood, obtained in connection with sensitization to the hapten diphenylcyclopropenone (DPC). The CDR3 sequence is CASSSTSFTGELFF. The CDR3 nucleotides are TGTGCCAGCAGCTCGACTAGTTTCACCGGGGAGCTGTTTTTT.